This T cell receptor beta chain was sequenced for a study of blood T cell repertoires in COVID-19. Turning to the study itself: Some COVID-19 samples were acute and others convalescent; all came from the United States, Italy and Spain. Sample material is recorded as cDNA or gDNA derived from T cells, B-cell-depleted T cells, or PBMCs.

The authors' processing: For nucleated cells, counts were estimated from reference gene primer amplification. Using immunoSEQ multiplex PCR, the repertoire was profiled, and TCRdb retains in-frame clones only, with some absent. V, J and clone size reflect that table, while D and trimming were determined from the DNA. The sample lists roughly 190,000 clones, 86% occurring once. In this sample, this clone turned up a few times. Sequenced: peripheral blood. The sequence was obtained from a man between 65 and 85 years old with acute or convalescent COVID-19.

The CDR3 nucleotides are TGTGCCAGCAGCTACAGGGGCGCGAACACCGGGGAGCTGTTTTTT. Its translation: CASSYRGANTGELFF. This chain uses TRBV7-9 with TRBJ2-2; 7 bases line up with TRBD1. Germline lookup yields CDR1 SEHNR and CDR2 FQNEAQ (reference sequence). This CDR3 region has 15 residues. V was pared by 4 bases and J by 0 bases, with 2 bases of the junction left unmatched. The whole variable domain, filled in from reference TRBV7-9 and TRBJ2-2, reads DTGVSQNPRHKITKRGQNVTFRCDPISEHNRLYWYRQTLGQGPEFLTYFQNEAQLEKSRLLSDRFSAERPKGSFSTLEIQRTEQGDSAMYLCASSYRGANTGELFFGEGSRLTVL.